The 18 T cell receptor beta chains below all came from one sample that was sequenced in a study of OX40 agonist ivuxolimab in advanced cancers. TCRdb's table, derived via immunoSEQ multiplex PCR, lists solely in-frame clones and lacks some. This repertoire shows some 54,000 clones, roughly 82% found once; its top ten account for about 6%. The sample consisted of CD4+ or CD8+ T cells sorted from blood, taken in a trial of the OX40 agonist ivuxolimab. Receptors were obtained from an adult with an advanced solid tumor such as melanoma, head and neck, liver or kidney cancer.

A word on this clone: A much larger clone is a single base away; this may be a read error. The chain employs TRBV5-5 and TRBJ2-7; maybe TRBD1 (6 bases). Germline V CDR1 and CDR2: SGHKS, YYEKEE (reference sequence). V was pared by 1 base and J by 5 bases, with 13 bases between. This CDR3 comprises 14 residues. The DNA of the CDR3 is TGTGCCAGCAGCTTGAAGGGGGTCCCCCACGAGCAGTACTTC. Its translation: CASSLKGVPHEQYF.

The rearrangement uses TRBV15 and TRBJ2-7; TRBD2 matches 14 bases. V gave up 1 base and J gave up 4 bases; unmatched junction bases: 9. Looked up from germline, CDR1 is LNHNV and CDR2 is YYDKDF (reference sequence). The CDR3 loop spans 18 amino acids. The CDR3 region is CATSRAGLAGAVNYEQYF. DNA for the CDR3: TGTGCCACCAGCAGAGCGGGACTAGCGGGAGCAGTTAATTACGAGCAGTACTTC. The complete variable domain, with remaining parts taken from reference TRBV15 and TRBJ2-7, reads DAMVIQNPRYQVTQFGKPVTLSCSQTLNHNVMYWYQQKSSQAPKLLFHYYDKDFNNEADTPDNFQSRRPNTSFCFLDIRSPGLGDTAMYLCATSRAGLAGAVNYEQYFGPGTRLTVT.

The CDR3 here is CASSVDSFSGNTIYF. The CDR3 DNA reads as TGTGCCAGCAGCGTGGACAGCTTCTCTGGAAACACCATATATTTT. The rearrangement joins TRBV5-6 to TRBJ1-3; D may be TRBD1 (6 bases). V was pared by 4 bases and J by 0 bases, with 11 bases between. Germline CDR1 SGHDT, CDR2 YYEEEE. This CDR3 comprises 15 residues. The variable domain in full, with the rest retrieved from reference TRBV5-6 and TRBJ1-3, is DAGVTQSPTHLIKTRGQQVTLRCSPKSGHDTVSWYQQALGQGPQFIFQYYEEEERQRGNFPDRFSGHQFPNYSSELNVNALLLGDSALYLCASSVDSFSGNTIYFGEGSWLTVV.

This clone was observed at least ten times. This sequence joins TRBV20-1 and TRBJ1-1; D is unclear. CDR3 length equals 11 residues. The germline V gene encodes CDR1 DFQATT and CDR2 SNEGSKA (reference sequence). Between the trimmed V and J ends, which lost 5 bases and 3 bases, there was a span of 7 bases. The chain's CDR3 is CSAPPHTEAFF. For the CDR3, the DNA is TGCAGTGCTCCGCCCCACACTGAAGCTTTCTTT.

This clone was found once. This chain joins TRBV28 and TRBJ1-1, with D possibly being TRBD1 (5 bases). Germline CDR1 and CDR2: MDHEN and SYDVKM. Between the trimmed V and J ends, which lost 8 bases and 4 bases, there was a span of 20 bases. This CDR3 has 15 residues. The CDR3 reads CASSGHVSGGTEAFF. CDR3 DNA sequence: TGTGCCAGCTCCGGCCACGTATCTGGGGGCACTGAAGCTTTCTTT.

This chain uses TRBV7-9 with TRBJ1-5, with a tentative D call TRBD1 (6 bases). Germline V gene data show CDR1 as SEHNR and CDR2 as FQNEAQ (reference sequence). With 5 bases removed from V and 0 bases from J, the gap between germline ends came to 11 bases. The CDR3 spans 15 residues. As DNA, the CDR3 is TGTGCCAGCAGCCAAGGGGGATATAGCAATCAGCCCCAGCATTTT. It yields the protein CASSQGGYSNQPQHF.

The gene calls are TRBV10-2 and TRBJ1-1; 10 bases fit TRBD1. Trimming cost V 2 bases and J 3 bases; bases outside gene matches: 12. CDR3 length equals 18 residues. Germline CDR1 reads WSHSY; CDR2 reads SAAADI. The CDR3 reads CASSEAGTGVFLYTEAFF. CDR3 DNA: TGCGCCAGCAGTGAGGCGGGGACAGGGGTTTTTTTGTACACTGAAGCTTTCTTT.

The V and J genes are TRBV6-5 and TRBJ1-5; D is unclear. V lost 5 bases, J lost 4 bases, and 12 bases lay in between. From germline, CDR1 is MNHEY and CDR2 SVGAGI. The CDR3 is 14 residues long. CDR3 nucleotides: TGTGCCAGCAGTCAACCGGGTCAAAATCAGCCCCAGCATTTT. Translating it yields CASSQPGQNQPQHF.

The CDR3 nucleotides read TGTGCCAGCAGCGTACTCGGTGGTAGCGGAGCCTACGAGCAGTACTTC. Residues: CASSVLGGSGAYEQYF. The chain carries TRBV7-6 and TRBJ2-7, with a weak D call TRBD2 (6 bases). V was trimmed by 5 bases and J by 2 bases, leaving 19 bases between them. Germline V gene sequence: CDR1 SGHVS, CDR2 FNYEAQ. The CDR3 length is 16 residues.

The chain employs TRBV7-2 and TRBJ1-5; 8 positions match TRBD1. The J segment lost 6 bases and the V segment lost 5 bases, leaving 6 bases of the junction unmatched. The V gene's germline CDR1 is SGHTA and CDR2 FQGNSA. The CDR3 covers 14 residues. CDR3 protein: CASSPRTGIQPQHF. CDR3 DNA: TGTGCCAGCAGCCCCCGGACAGGGATTCAGCCCCAGCATTTT.

This clone was seen only once. The genes are TRBV5-1 and TRBJ1-1; tentative D call: TRBD1 (6 bases). V gave up 1 base and J gave up 5 bases, with 15 bases separating them. The germline CDR1 and CDR2 sequences are SGHRS and YFSETQ. The CDR3 runs 15 residues. The CDR3 DNA follows: TGCGCCAGCAGCTTGAAAACGGGGGCGATGACTGAAGCTTTCTTT. It yields the protein CASSLKTGAMTEAFF.

V usage is TRBV6-6 and J usage is TRBJ2-3; 7 bases agree with TRBD2. Germline trimming cut 6 bases from V and 4 bases from J; bases unmatched to any gene: 4. Germline assignment: CDR1 MNHNY and CDR2 SVGAGI (reference sequence). The CDR3 has 13 residues. Here the CDR3 DNA reads TGTGCCAGCAGGGTGGGGGGGGCAGATACGCAGTATTTT. Its translation is CASRVGGADTQYF.

This chain joins TRBV7-3 and TRBJ2-1; D may correspond to TRBD1 or TRBD2 (6 bases each). V was clipped by 5 bases and J by 3 bases, with 14 bases between them. The length of the CDR3 is 15 residues. Germline V gene sequence: CDR1 SGHTA, CDR2 FQGTGA. CDR3 sequence: CASSPDRGLYNEQFF. CDR3 nucleotides: TGTGCCAGCAGCCCCGACCGGGGGCTCTACAATGAGCAGTTCTTC.

CDR3 region: CASSLDSSTDTQYF. CDR3 bases: TGTGCCAGCAGCTTGGATTCCTCCACAGATACGCAGTATTTT. The rearrangement uses TRBV5-8 and TRBJ2-3, with unresolved D. The V and J ends lost 0 bases and 2 bases respectively, with 7 bases between them. Germline CDR1 is SGHTS and CDR2 is YDEGEE. The CDR3 sequence is 14 residues long. The full variable domain, its missing parts supplied by reference TRBV5-8 and TRBJ2-3, is EAGVTQSPTHLIKTRGQQATLRCSPISGHTSVYWYQQALGLGLQFLLWYDEGEERNRGNFPPRFSGRQFPNYSSELNVNALELEDSALYLCASSLDSSTDTQYFGPGTRLTVL.

The genes are TRBV5-5 and TRBJ1-3; 7 bases line up with TRBD1. Trimming took 4 bases from V and 0 from J; bases not matched to a gene: 4. Germline-derived CDR1 and CDR2 are SGHKS and YYEKEE (reference sequence). The CDR3 sequence is 15 residues long. The CDR3, as DNA: TGTGCCAGCAGCCAACAGGGGTACTCTGGAAACACCATATATTTT. Protein product: CASSQQGYSGNTIYF. The full variable domain, its missing parts supplied by reference TRBV5-5 and TRBJ1-3, is DAGVTQSPTHLIKTRGQQVTLRCSPISGHKSVSWYQQVLGQGPQFIFQYYEKEERGRGNFPDRFSARQFPNYSSELNVNALLLGDSALYLCASSQQGYSGNTIYFGEGSWLTVV.

The chain is built from TRBV19 and TRBJ1-3; TRBD1 agrees at 8 bases. Germline trimming cut 7 bases from V and 8 bases from J; bases unmatched to any gene: 10. Germline CDR1 LNHDA, CDR2 SQIVND (reference sequence). The CDR3 totals 14 residues. The chain's CDR3 is CASTTTDRADTIYF. CDR3 bases: TGTGCCAGTACTACTACGGACAGGGCGGACACCATATATTTT.

The chain has TRBV9 and TRBJ2-3, with D possibly matching TRBD2 (6 bases). The germline V gene encodes CDR1 SGDLS and CDR2 YYNGEE. Trimming cost V 5 bases and J 0 bases, with 13 bases left between them. This CDR3 spans 15 amino acids. The CDR3 coding sequence is TGTGCCAGCAGGCTGGGACTTACTAGCACAGATACGCAGTATTTT. Its protein is CASRLGLTSTDTQYF.

The chain has TRBV11-2 and TRBJ2-5; 8 bases are a match to TRBD1. Germline V gives CDR1 SGHAT, CDR2 FQNNGV. Losses at the gene ends were 5 bases for V and 5 bases for J; bases not matched to a gene: 16. This CDR3 has 17 residues. This CDR3 reads CASSKKFSTRDRETQYF. The CDR3 DNA sequence: TGTGCCAGCAGCAAAAAATTCTCGACGCGGGACAGGGAGACCCAGTACTTC.